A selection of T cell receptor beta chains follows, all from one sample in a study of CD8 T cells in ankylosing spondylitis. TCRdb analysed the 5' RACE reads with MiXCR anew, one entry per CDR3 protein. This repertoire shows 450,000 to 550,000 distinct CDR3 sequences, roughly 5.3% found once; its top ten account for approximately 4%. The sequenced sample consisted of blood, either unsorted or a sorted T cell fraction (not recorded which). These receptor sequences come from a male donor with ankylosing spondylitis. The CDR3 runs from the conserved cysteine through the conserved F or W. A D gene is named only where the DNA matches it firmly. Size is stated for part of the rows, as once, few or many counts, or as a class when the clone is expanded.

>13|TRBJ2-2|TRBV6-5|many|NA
TGTGCCAGCAGTATACCCATGACCGGGGAGCTGTTTTTT
CASSIPMTGELFF
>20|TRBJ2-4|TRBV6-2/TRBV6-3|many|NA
TGTGCCAGCAGTTCCACCGGGGGGCAGACAATGGGGTTAGCCAAAAACATTCAGTACTTC
CASSSTGGQTMGLAKNIQYF
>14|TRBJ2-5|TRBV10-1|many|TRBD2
TGCGCCAGCAGTGATCCGGCGGGAGAAGAGACCCAGTACTTC
CASSDPAGEETQYF
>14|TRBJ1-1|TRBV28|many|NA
TGTGCCAGCACCAAGGGGGGGTCGAACACTGAAGCTTTCTTT
CASTKGGSNTEAFF
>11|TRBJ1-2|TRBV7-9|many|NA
TGTGCCAGCAGCTATCAGTATGGCTACACCTTC
CASSYQYGYTF
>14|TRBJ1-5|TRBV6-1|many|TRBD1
TGTGCCAGCAGACCTGGGACAGGCAATCAGCCCCAGCATTTT
CASRPGTGNQPQHF
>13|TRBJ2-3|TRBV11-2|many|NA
TGTGCCAGCAGCCTCAACCTAGGAGATACGCAGTATTTT
CASSLNLGDTQYF
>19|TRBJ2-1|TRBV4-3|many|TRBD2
TGCGCCAGCAGCCAAGAGGGCGGTAGGCGGGGGGGCAGGTACAATGAGCAGTTCTTC
CASSQEGGRRGGRYNEQFF
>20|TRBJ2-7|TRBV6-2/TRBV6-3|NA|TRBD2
TGTGCCAGCAGCGCAGGGGTTTGGGGACTAGCGGGCCGTCGATCCTACGAGCAGTACTTC
CASSAGVWGLAGRRSYEQYF
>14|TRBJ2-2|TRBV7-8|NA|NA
TGTGCCAGCAGCTTCGGGGACACGGGGCTCGAGCTGTTTTTT
CASSFGDTGLELFF
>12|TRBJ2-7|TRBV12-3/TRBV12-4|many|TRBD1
TGTGCCAGCAGGGGACAGACCTACGAGCAGTACTTC
CASRGQTYEQYF
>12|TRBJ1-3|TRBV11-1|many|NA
TGTGCCAGCAGCACCGTCGGAAACACCATATATTTT
CASSTVGNTIYF
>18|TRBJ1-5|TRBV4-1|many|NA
TGCGCCAGCAGCCAAGATCGGGAAACGGGACGGAGCAATCAGCCCCAGCATTTT
CASSQDRETGRSNQPQHF
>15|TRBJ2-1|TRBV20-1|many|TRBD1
TGCAGTGCCTCCAGGGGGCAGCAGTCCTACAATGAGCAGTTCTTC
CSASRGQQSYNEQFF
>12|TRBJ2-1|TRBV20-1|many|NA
TGCAGTGCTGACCTACTAGCATATGAGCAGTTCTTC
CSADLLAYEQFF
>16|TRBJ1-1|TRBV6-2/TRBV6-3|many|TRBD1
TGTGCCAGCAGTTCTCGGGACAGGGGTTCGGGCACTGAAGCTTTCTTT
CASSSRDRGSGTEAFF
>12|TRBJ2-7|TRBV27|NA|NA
TGTGCCAGCAGTACTCGGACCCACGAGCAGTACTTC
CASSTRTHEQYF
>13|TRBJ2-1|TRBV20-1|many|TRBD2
TGCAGTGCTAGTGGCGGGAGTAGGAATGAGCAGTTCTTC
CSASGGSRNEQFF
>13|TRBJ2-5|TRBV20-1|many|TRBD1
TGCAGTGCCGCAGACAGGGGGCGAGAGACCCAGTACTTC
CSAADRGRETQYF
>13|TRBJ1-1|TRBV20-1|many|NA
TGCAGTGCTAGAGATAAGAGTCTGGCTGAAGCTTTCTTT
CSARDKSLAEAFF
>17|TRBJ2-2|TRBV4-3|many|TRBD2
TGCGCCAGCAGCCCGAATGTGGCGGGAGGACTCACCGGGGAGCTGTTTTTT
CASSPNVAGGLTGELFF
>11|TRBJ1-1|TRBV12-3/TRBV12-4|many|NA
TGTGCCAGCAGTTTTGGACTTGAAGCTTTCTTT
CASSFGLEAFF
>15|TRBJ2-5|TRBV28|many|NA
TGTGCCAGCAGTCTCCGACCGACGTACCAAGAGACCCAGTACTTC
CASSLRPTYQETQYF
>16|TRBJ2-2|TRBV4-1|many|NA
TGCGCCAGCAGCCCAAAACAACTGGGTATCACCGGGGAGCTGTTTTTT
CASSPKQLGITGELFF
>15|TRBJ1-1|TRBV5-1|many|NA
TGCGCCAGCAGCTTGGTTCCCGAGATGAACACTGAAGCTTTCTTT
CASSLVPEMNTEAFF
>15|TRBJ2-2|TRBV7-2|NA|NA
TGTGCCAGCAGCTTAGCGCGGACGATTACAGGAGGGCTGTTTTTT
CASSLARTITGGLFF
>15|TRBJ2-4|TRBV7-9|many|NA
TGTGCCAGCAGCCGCAACGACCTTTCCTCTAACATTCAGTACTTC
CASSRNDLSSNIQYF
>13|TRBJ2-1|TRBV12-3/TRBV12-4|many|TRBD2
TGTGCCAGCAGCCCTGGACTAGCGGGTGAGCAGTTCTTC
CASSPGLAGEQFF
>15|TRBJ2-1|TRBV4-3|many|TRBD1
TGCGCCAGCAGCCAACAGGGGGCAAGCTACAATGAGCAGTTCTTC
CASSQQGASYNEQFF